Only a few counts were recorded for the clone carrying this T cell receptor (beta chain). Its target is not known. The CDR3 length is 13 residues. The V gene's germline CDR1 is MGHDK and CDR2 SYGVNS. Trimming removed 3 bases from V and 12 bases from J, with 14 bases in between. This record belongs to a study of CD8+CD57+ T cells in acquired aplastic anemia. Study details: Yields of DNA that came from sorted CD4+ and CD8+ cells averaged about 3.5 ug. Sequencing produced an average of roughly 10 million reads per healthy donor for CD4+ cells. Study-level results: Patients and controls had in common 25 to 30 CD8+ CDR3 sequences. Controls and patients did not differ significantly in CD8+ Simpson's diversity.

TCR beta VDJ and CDR3 profiles were obtained from a genomic DNA template. TCRdb re-analysed the reads in MiXCR, keeping a single row per CDR3 protein. The data show hundreds of thousands of distinct CDR3 sequences, with roughly 64% seen just once and 3% to 4.5% held by the top ten. This receptor was identified in a human donor in good health, serving as a control. V and J are TRBV25-1 and TRBJ1-4; no clear D gene. The sequencing sample was made of sorted CD4+, CD8+, or CD8+CD57+ T cells (not recorded which) from PBMCs. CDR3 amino acids: CASSETDGIELFF. The CDR3 DNA follows: TGTGCCAGCAGTGAGACGGATGGAATAGAACTGTTTTTT. The variable domain in full, with the rest retrieved from reference TRBV25-1 and TRBJ1-4, is EADIYQTPRYLVIGTGKKITLECSQTMGHDKMYWYQQDPGMELHLIHYSYGVNSTEKGDLSSESTVSRIRTEHFPLTLESARPSHTSQYLCASSETDGIELFFGSGTQLSVL.